This T cell receptor beta chain comes out of a study of PD-1 blockade in mismatch repair-deficient tumors. As for the study in general: All were previously treated, progressing patients with approximately 11 mismatch repair-deficient cancer types.

The table came from immunoSEQ multiplex PCR; TCRdb's copy has only in-frame clones and leaves some out. The sample contains some 49,000 clones, approximately 80% of which appear only once. PCR or immunohistochemistry showed mismatch repair deficiency in every enrolled patient. TCR sequencing covered a few patients who responded to pembrolizumab. The germline V gene encodes CDR1 SGDLS and CDR2 YYNGEE. The CDR3 is 14 residues long. Deletions cut 2 bases from V and 1 base from J, with 9 bases between. The chain uses TRBV9 and TRBJ1-1; D may be TRBD1 (6 bases). The source of this sequence is an adult with mismatch repair-deficient cancer. The sample in question was PBMCs, obtained before pembrolizumab treatment. The CDR3 spells CASSVGQQNTEAFF. CDR3 bases: TGTGCCAGCAGCGTCGGACAGCAGAACACTGAAGCTTTCTTT.